Below, one TCR beta chain is given with its context. Antigen: not known. This specimen belongs to a study of identical twins. Notes on the study in general: Recombination models fit unrelated individuals' TCR alpha sharing but underestimated twins'.

TCRdb processed the 5' RACE reads anew with MiXCR; each CDR3 protein has one entry. The data contain about 890,000 distinct CDR3 sequences, 10% to 15% of them seen just once; the ten biggest clones take up roughly 1.5%. Germline CDR1 and CDR2: SGHVS and FQNEAQ. The CDR3 totals 17 residues. With V trimmed by 2 bases and J by 2 bases, 7 bases remained unmatched. Healthy Caucasians alone served as donors. The same sample was also used in a study of yellow fever vaccine responses in identical twins.

Material for sequencing was PBMCs. J is TRBJ1-3 and V is TRBV7-8; 9 positions agree with TRBD1. The sequence was obtained from a woman younger than 30 in good health. CDR3 in amino acids: CASSLTGQGLTGNTIYF. CDR3 in DNA: TGTGCCAGCAGCTTAACGGGACAGGGATTAACTGGAAACACCATATATTTT.